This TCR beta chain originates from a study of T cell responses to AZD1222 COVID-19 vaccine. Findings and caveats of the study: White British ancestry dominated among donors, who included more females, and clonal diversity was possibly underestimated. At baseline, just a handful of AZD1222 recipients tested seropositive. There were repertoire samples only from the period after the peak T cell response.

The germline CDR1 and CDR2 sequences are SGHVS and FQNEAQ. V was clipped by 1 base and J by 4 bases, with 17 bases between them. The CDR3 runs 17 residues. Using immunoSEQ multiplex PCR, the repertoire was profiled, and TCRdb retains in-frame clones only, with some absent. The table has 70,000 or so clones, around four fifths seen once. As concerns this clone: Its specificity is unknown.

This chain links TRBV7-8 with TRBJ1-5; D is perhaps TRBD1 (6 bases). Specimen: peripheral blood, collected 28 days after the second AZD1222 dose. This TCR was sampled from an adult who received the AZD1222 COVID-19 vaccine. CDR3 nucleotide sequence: TGTGCCAGCAGCTTAGTTATAGCGGGGGCCGGGAATCAGCCCCAGCATTTT. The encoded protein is CASSLVIAGAGNQPQHF. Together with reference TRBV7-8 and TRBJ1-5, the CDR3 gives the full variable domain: GAGVSQSPRYKVAKRGQDVALRCDPISGHVSLFWYQQALGQGPEFLTYFQNEAQLDKSGLPSDRFFAERPEGSVSTLKIQRTQQEDSAVYLCASSLVIAGAGNQPQHFGDGTRLSIL.